Below, 12 T cell receptor beta chains from the same sample are listed, as sequenced in a study of T cells in Graves' hyperthyroidism and ophthalmopathy. The investigators amplified TCR beta CDR3 regions from RNA transcripts. First-round RT-PCR with HTBI primers amplified the TCR CDR3 region. A single record per CDR3 protein comes from TCRdb applying MiXCR to the multiplex PCR reads. The data show fewer than 550,000 distinct CDR3 sequences, with approximately 14% seen just once and just under 8% held by the top ten. Sequenced material: blood. The receptors were sampled from a woman under 30 with Graves' hyperthyroidism.

The J gene is TRBJ2-7, the V gene TRBV5-1, with D uncertain. Trimming took off 7 bases at V and 3 bases at J, with 14 bases between the two ends. Germline V lookup: CDR1 SGHRS, CDR2 YFSETQ. The CDR3 loop spans 13 amino acids. CDR3 in DNA: TGCGCCAGCGCACCGAGACCCCTCTACGAGCAGTACTTC. Its protein product is CASAPRPLYEQYF.

The chain joins TRBV6-2 or TRBV6-3 to TRBJ2-4; D gene unclear. Between the trimmed V and J ends, which lost 7 bases and 7 bases, there was a span of 11 bases. Germline V gene lookup returns CDR1 MNHEY and CDR2 SVGEGT. The length of the CDR3 is 12 residues. The CDR3 protein is CASTRVGNIQYF. The CDR3 region has the DNA TGTGCCAGCACAAGGGTAGGGAACATTCAGTACTTC.

This clonotype has only a few counts. The chain uses TRBV29-1 and TRBJ1-1, with TRBD1 matching 7 bases. Losses at the gene ends were 7 bases for V and 1 base for J; bases not matched to a gene: 0. Germline V gene data show CDR1 as SQVTM and CDR2 as ANQGSEA. The CDR3 length is 11 residues. The CDR3 coding sequence is TGCAGCGGGACAGGGAACACTGAAGCTTTCTTT. Encoded protein: CSGTGNTEAFF.

V is TRBV6-1 and J is TRBJ2-3, with D possibly matching TRBD2 (6 bases). The CDR3 is 16 residues long. The V gene lost 4 bases and the J gene lost 4 bases, with 18 bases spanning the gap. Germline V gives CDR1 MNHNS, CDR2 SASEGT. This chain's CDR3 is CASSGLGLAWADTQYF. The CDR3 DNA is TGTGCCAGCAGTGGACTGGGTCTAGCGTGGGCAGATACGCAGTATTTT.

The CDR3 spells CATSDYRGNQPQHF. DNA for the CDR3: TGTGCCACCAGTGACTACAGGGGCAATCAGCCCCAGCATTTT. The rearrangement joins TRBV24-1 to TRBJ1-5; tentative D call: TRBD1 (6 bases). The length of the CDR3 is 14 residues. Per germline, CDR1 KGHDR and CDR2 SFDVKD. V was clipped by 4 bases and J by 2 bases, with 8 bases between them.

The sample holds a few counts of this clonotype. V gene TRBV5-1 combines with J gene TRBJ2-3; 14 nucleotides agree with TRBD2. J was trimmed by 2 bases and V by 0 bases; bases with no gene match: 5. The CDR3 is 18 amino acids. Germline assignment: CDR1 SGHRS and CDR2 YFSETQ. The DNA for the CDR3 is TGCGCCAGCAGCTTGGGACTAGCGGGGGGGCGGGCCACAGATACGCAGTATTTT. Translating gives CASSLGLAGGRATDTQYF.

This clonotype showed up many times. The chain combines TRBV5-5 with TRBJ2-5; 10 nucleotides agree with TRBD1. The germline gives CDR1 SGHKS, CDR2 YYEKEE (reference sequence). CDR3 length: 15 residues. Trimming cost V 3 bases and J 1 base; bases outside gene matches: 3. For the CDR3, the DNA is TGTGCCAGCAGCTCGTGGACAGGGGGCCAAGAGACCCAGTACTTC. This sequence encodes CASSSWTGGQETQYF.

This clonotype has a count of ten or more. DNA for the CDR3: TGCGCCAGCAGAAGGCAGGACTTCCAAGAGACCCAGTACTTC. Its protein product is CASRRQDFQETQYF. The gene calls are TRBV5-1 and TRBJ2-5; weak D call: TRBD2 (5 bases). The germline gives CDR1 SGHRS, CDR2 YFSETQ. The CDR3 sequence is 14 residues long. The V gene lost 5 bases and the J gene lost 1 base, with 12 bases spanning the gap.

At least ten counts were recorded for this clonotype. CDR3 DNA: TGTGCCAGCAGTTTAGCTGGGGGGGCGACCGGGGAGCTGTTTTTT. Amino acids: CASSLAGGATGELFF. The chain links TRBV27 to TRBJ2-2, with D perhaps TRBD2 (7 bases). CDR3 length: 15 residues. In germline, CDR1 is MNHEY, CDR2 SMNVEV (reference sequence). Trimming removed 2 bases at V and 5 bases at J, with 12 bases between.

Many counts were recorded for this clonotype. V gene TRBV5-1 combines with J gene TRBJ1-1; no clear D. Deletions cut 6 bases from V and 1 base from J, with 13 bases between. The CDR3 is 14 residues long. Looked up from germline, CDR1 is SGHRS and CDR2 is YFSETQ. CDR3 nucleotides: TGCGCCAGCACCCCCCCGTTGGGGAACACTGAAGCTTTCTTT. As protein: CASTPPLGNTEAFF. The full variable domain, rest sourced from reference TRBV5-1 and TRBJ1-1, is KAGVTQTPRYLIKTRGQQVTLSCSPISGHRSVSWYQQTPGQGLQFLFEYFSETQRNKGNFPGRFSGRQFSNSRSEMNVSTLELGDSALYLCASTPPLGNTEAFFGQGTRLTVV.

This clonotype was recorded many times. This sequence joins TRBV7-8 and TRBJ1-5, with TRBD1 as a possible D gene (6 bases). Germline values: CDR1 SGHVS, CDR2 FQNEAQ. The CDR3 has 17 amino acids. V was clipped by 5 bases and J by 1 base, with 18 bases between them. CDR3 nucleotide sequence: TGTGCCAGCAGCCTGGGGGGGGGCCAGGGAAGCAATCAGCCCCAGCATTTT. Translating gives CASSLGGGQGSNQPQHF. The complete variable domain, with remaining parts taken from reference TRBV7-8 and TRBJ1-5, reads GAGVSQSPRYKVAKRGQDVALRCDPISGHVSLFWYQQALGQGPEFLTYFQNEAQLDKSGLPSDRFFAERPEGSVSTLKIQRTQQEDSAVYLCASSLGGGQGSNQPQHFGDGTRLSIL.

This clonotype was seen repeatedly, ten times or more. The chain employs TRBV18 and TRBJ2-1, with D perhaps TRBD2 (6 bases). The CDR3 extends over 16 amino acids. With 3 bases removed from V and 3 bases from J, the gap between germline ends came to 15 bases. Germline V gene sequence: CDR1 KGHSH, CDR2 LQKENI. This CDR3 reads CASSPMGGGGYNEQFF. Here the CDR3 DNA reads TGTGCCAGCTCACCCATGGGGGGAGGTGGCTACAATGAGCAGTTCTTC.